The 14 T cell receptor beta chains below come from one sample, sequenced in a study of blood T cell repertoires in COVID-19. Assay: immunoSEQ multiplex PCR; the TCRdb copy retains only in-frame clones and omits some. The data show 250,000 or so clones, roughly 86% seen once. Sequencing was performed on peripheral blood. The receptor set was obtained from a woman in her sixties or seventies with acute or convalescent COVID-19.

The chain employs TRBV15 and TRBJ1-4; D is possibly TRBD1 (6 bases). Trimming pared 3 bases from V and 8 bases from J, leaving 19 bases between. The CDR3 length is 16 residues. Germline CDR1 is LNHNV and CDR2 is YYDKDF (reference sequence). The CDR3 spells CATSRKHRADREKLFF. The CDR3 DNA follows: TGTGCCACCAGCAGGAAACACAGGGCGGATCGAGAAAAACTGTTTTTT.

J is TRBJ2-5 and V is TRBV19; 12 nucleotides line up with TRBD2. Losses at the gene ends were 4 bases for V and 3 bases for J; bases not matched to a gene: 9. The CDR3 contains 17 residues. Germline V gene lookup returns CDR1 LNHDA and CDR2 SQIVND (reference sequence). DNA of the CDR3: TGTGCCAGTAGTACCCCGCCCGGACTAGCGGGGAAAGAGACCCAGTACTTC. It is translated as CASSTPPGLAGKETQYF.

The J gene is TRBJ1-6, the V gene TRBV6-6, with 7 bases aligning to TRBD1. The CDR3 totals 14 residues. Germline CDR1 MNHNY, CDR2 SVGAGI (reference sequence). With 6 bases clipped from V and 8 bases from J, the junction kept 7 bases outside the gene matches. The CDR3 sequence is CASSGDRVDSPLHF. CDR3 nucleotide sequence: TGTGCCAGCAGCGGAGACAGGGTTGATTCACCCCTCCACTTT.

The V and J genes are TRBV19 and TRBJ2-7; D is possibly TRBD1 (5 bases). Trimming took 4 bases from V and 3 from J, leaving 13 bases between them. Looked up from germline, CDR1 is LNHDA and CDR2 is SQIVND (reference sequence). The length of the CDR3 is 14 residues. For the CDR3, the DNA is TGTGCCAGTAGTAAGACAGTCATAAACTACGAGCAGTACTTC. Protein product: CASSKTVINYEQYF.

The gene calls are TRBV28 and TRBJ1-6, with D possibly matching TRBD1 (5 bases). Germline V gene lookup returns CDR1 MDHEN and CDR2 SYDVKM. V dropped 10 bases and J dropped 3 bases, with 10 bases sitting between them. The CDR3 spans 13 residues. CDR3 residues: CATQTDYNSPLHF. The CDR3 DNA is TGTGCCACCCAGACAGACTATAATTCACCCCTCCACTTT.

The J gene is TRBJ2-2, the V gene TRBV7-9, with D possibly being TRBD2 (6 bases). Looked up from germline, CDR1 is SEHNR and CDR2 is FQNEAQ (reference sequence). The CDR3 loop spans 16 amino acids. Deletions cut 4 bases from V and 8 bases from J, with 20 bases between. CDR3 sequence reads: CASSSFGTRGDGELFF. The CDR3 nucleotides read TGTGCCAGCAGCTCGTTCGGGACTCGTGGCGATGGGGAGCTGTTTTTT.

The rearrangement joins TRBV6-4 to TRBJ2-1; tentatively, D is TRBD2 (5 bases). The CDR3 consists of 14 residues. V was pared by 0 bases and J by 10 bases, with 13 bases between. The germline CDR1 and CDR2 sequences are MRHNA and SNTAGT. The CDR3 region is CASSDSRPAVEQFF. The CDR3 DNA sequence: TGTGCCAGCAGTGACTCAAGACCAGCGGTGGAGCAGTTCTTC.

The chain recombines TRBV7-2 with TRBJ2-2; 8 nucleotides agree with TRBD1. Germline CDR1 is SGHTA and CDR2 is FQGNSA. Trimming at V came to 4 bases and at J to 6 bases, leaving 7 bases not matched to a gene. The length of the CDR3 is 15 residues. CDR3 sequence (DNA): TGTGCCAGCAGCTCCCGGACAGGGATCGCCGGGGAGCTGTTTTTT. Its translation: CASSSRTGIAGELFF.

The V and J genes are TRBV18 and TRBJ1-2, with a weak D call TRBD1 (5 bases). Germline loops: CDR1 KGHSH, CDR2 LQKENI. Deletions cut 2 bases from V and 1 base from J, with 14 bases between. The CDR3 sequence is 16 residues long. This CDR3 is CASSPTITGDNYGYTF. DNA of the CDR3: TGTGCCAGCTCACCAACAATTACAGGAGATAACTATGGCTACACCTTC. The entire variable domain, with the rest obtained from reference TRBV18 and TRBJ1-2, is as follows: NAGVMQNPRHLVRRRGQEARLRCSPMKGHSHVYWYRQLPEEGLKFMVYLQKENIIDESGMPKERFSAEFPKEGPSILRIQQVVRGDSAAYFCASSPTITGDNYGYTFGSGTRLTVV.

This CDR3 is CASSEGSNAEAFF. CDR3 sequence (DNA): TGTGCCAGCAGTGAAGGCAGTAACGCTGAAGCTTTCTTT. The V call is TRBV6-1, the J call TRBJ1-1; D not resolved. Germline V gene data show CDR1 as MNHNS and CDR2 as SASEGT. The CDR3 sequence is 13 residues long. The ends were cut back, 1 base at V and 6 bases at J, with 9 bases in the middle.

The chain employs TRBV27 and TRBJ2-7, with 7 bases lining up with TRBD2. Germline V gives CDR1 MNHEY, CDR2 SMNVEV (reference sequence). This CDR3 contains 12 residues. The V segment lost 3 bases and the J segment 5 bases; nucleotides outside the gene matches: 1. CDR3 sequence reads: CASSFRGDEQYF. The CDR3, as DNA: TGTGCCAGCAGTTTTCGGGGGGACGAGCAGTACTTC.

The chain recombines TRBV29-1 with TRBJ2-7; the D gene is possibly TRBD1 (6 bases). The CDR3 sequence is 12 residues long. Deletions cut 4 bases from V and 3 bases from J, with 10 bases between. In germline, CDR1 is SQVTM, CDR2 ANQGSEA. CDR3 nucleotides: TGCAGCGTTGGGGAAGGGGGCTACGAGCAGTACTTC. Its translation is CSVGEGGYEQYF.

This sequence joins TRBV2 and TRBJ2-3; 7 bases align to TRBD2. The CDR3 is 15 residues long. Looked up from germline, CDR1 is SNHLY and CDR2 is FYNNEI. Written as DNA, the CDR3 is TGTGCTAGCTGCCAGGAACTAGCGTCCGCAGATACGCAGTATTTT. Its translation: CASCQELASADTQYF. The full variable domain, in which reference TRBV2 and TRBJ2-3 provide the parts outside the CDR3, is EPEVTQTPSHQVTQMGQEVILRCVPISNHLYFYWYRQILGQKVEFLVSFYNNEISEKSEIFDDQFSVERPDGSNFTLKIRSTKLEDSAMYFCASCQELASADTQYFGPGTRLTVL.

V is TRBV2 and J is TRBJ1-2; 11 nucleotides match TRBD1. The trim removed 5 bases at V and 3 bases at J, leaving 5 bases unmatched. Looked up from germline, CDR1 is SNHLY and CDR2 is FYNNEI. The CDR3 extends over 15 amino acids. The CDR3 spells CASSTGTGGDYGYTF. CDR3 bases: TGTGCCAGCAGTACCGGGACAGGGGGGGACTATGGCTACACCTTC.